The 31 T cell receptor beta chains below all came from one sample that was sequenced in a study of CD8+CD57+ T cells in acquired aplastic anemia. Individuals selected for sequencing had exhibited CD8+CD57+ cell expansion on flow cytometry. CDR3 and TCR beta VDJ profiling relied on a genomic DNA template. One entry per CDR3 protein, called by TCRdb with MiXCR from the reads. Of 170,000 or so distinct CDR3 sequences in the sample, 45% to 50% were seen once. Sequencing was carried out using sorted CD4+, CD8+, or CD8+CD57+ T cells (not recorded which) from PBMCs. Receptors were obtained from a human donor with aplastic anemia.

This clonotype was picked up many times. The V call is TRBV19, the J call TRBJ2-7, with D perhaps matching TRBD2 (6 bases). V was shortened by 5 bases and J by 0 bases, with 20 bases between the two germline ends. Per germline, CDR1 LNHDA and CDR2 SQIVND (reference sequence). The CDR3 runs to 17 residues. CDR3 sequence (DNA): TGTGCCAGTAGTCCTGGGCCAGTCCTAGCGAGCTCCTACGAGCAGTACTTC. Its protein product is CASSPGPVLASSYEQYF.

This chain joins TRBV20-1 and TRBJ2-1, with 8 bases matching TRBD2. The germline CDR1 and CDR2 sequences are DFQATT and SNEGSKA (reference sequence). V lost 6 bases to trimming and J lost 0 bases; unmatched junction nucleotides: 10. The CDR3 covers 16 residues. The CDR3 DNA follows: TGCAGTGCCCACGGGGGGGAGGCGAGCTCCTACAATGAGCAGTTCTTC. Translated, it gives CSAHGGEASSYNEQFF.

This clonotype occurred many times. This rearrangement joins TRBV4-1 to TRBJ2-3; D ambiguous. The germline V gene encodes CDR1 MGHRA and CDR2 YSYEKL. V was shortened by 0 bases and J by 2 bases, with 12 bases between the two germline ends. The CDR3 extends over 16 amino acids. The CDR3 reads CASSQEPLGSTDTQYF. The CDR3 DNA is TGCGCCAGCAGCCAAGAACCCCTCGGATCCACAGATACGCAGTATTTT.

This clonotype was observed a handful of times. The V gene is TRBV15, the J gene TRBJ2-7, with D possibly being TRBD2 (6 bases). This CDR3 has 16 amino acids. The germline gives CDR1 LNHNV, CDR2 YYDKDF (reference sequence). V was clipped by 3 bases and J by 0 bases, with 15 bases between them. The CDR3 loop is CATSRERASDSYEQYF. As DNA, the CDR3 is TGTGCCACCAGCAGGGAACGGGCTAGCGACTCCTACGAGCAGTACTTC.

In this sample, this clonotype turned up many times. The chain has TRBV29-1 and TRBJ2-1, with D maybe TRBD2 (7 bases). V lost 0 bases, J lost 9 bases, and 9 bases lay in between. The CDR3 is 12 residues long. The germline V gene has CDR1 SQVTM and CDR2 ANQGSEA. DNA of the CDR3: TGCAGCGTTGAAGATCGGGGGGCTGAGCAGTTCTTC. Its translation is CSVEDRGAEQFF.

About this clonotype: An end of the junction does not agree with germline; a read error may underlie this. J is TRBJ2-7 and V is TRBV16; 7 bases are a match to TRBD1. The V gene's germline CDR1 is KGHSY and CDR2 FQNENV. This CDR3 is 19 amino acids long. The CDR3 sequence is CASSQSRGGQVRWPYEQCF. The CDR3 nucleotides read TGTGCCAGCAGCCAATCCCGAGGCGGACAGGTAAGGTGGCCCTACGAGCAGTGCTTC.

This clonotype has more than one count but fewer than ten. The chain is built from TRBV19 and TRBJ1-1, with no clear D. With 3 bases removed from V and 5 bases from J, the gap between germline ends came to 10 bases. The CDR3 length is 13 residues. Germline V CDR1 and CDR2: LNHDA, SQIVND (reference sequence). In DNA form, the CDR3 reads TGTGCCAGTAGTATTGATGGGAGGACTGAAGCTTTCTTT. Its translation is CASSIDGRTEAFF.

The chain employs TRBV11-1 and TRBJ2-2; a weak D match, TRBD1 (6 bases). The CDR3 is made up of 18 amino acids. The germline V gene encodes CDR1 SGHAT and CDR2 FQDESV (reference sequence). V was trimmed by 3 bases and J by 3 bases, leaving 20 bases between them. DNA of the CDR3: TGTGCCAGCAGCTTGGACGATACAGGGATTCCTTACACCGGGGAGCTGTTTTTT. Amino acid sequence: CASSLDDTGIPYTGELFF.

This clonotype occurred many times. The V call is TRBV3-1, the J call TRBJ2-1; perhaps TRBD2 as D (6 bases). The CDR3 runs to 13 residues. V lost 4 bases and J 4 bases, leaving 8 bases between the germline ends. Germline V lookup: CDR1 LGHDT, CDR2 YNNKEL (reference sequence). CDR3 sequence: CASSLGLYNEQFF. In DNA, the CDR3 is TGTGCCAGCAGCCTTGGACTATACAATGAGCAGTTCTTC.

This clonotype is a singleton in its sample. V usage is TRBV7-6 and J usage is TRBJ1-5, with a tentative D call TRBD1 (6 bases). Trimming shortened V by 4 bases and J by 8 bases, and 9 bases separated the two germline ends. This CDR3 comprises 12 residues. Germline assignment: CDR1 SGHVS and CDR2 FNYEAQ. CDR3 protein: CASSSRGEPQHF. The CDR3 DNA reads as TGTGCCAGCAGCTCCAGGGGTGAGCCCCAGCATTTT.

In regard to this clonotype: Sequence at one end of the junction differs from germline and may be a read error. V and J are TRBV19 and TRBJ2-3; no definite D call. This CDR3 is built from 13 residues. Germline CDR1 is LNHDA and CDR2 is SQIVND (reference sequence). The CDR3 protein is CASSMLSTDTQCF. The CDR3 nucleotides are TGTGCCAGTAGTATGCTTAGCACAGATACGCAGTGTTTT.

This clonotype has ten or more counts. CDR3 bases: TGCGCCAGCAGCCAAGAGTCGGCGGGAGGGGCGGAGACCCAGTACTTC. Its translation is CASSQESAGGAETQYF. V gene TRBV4-1 combines with J gene TRBJ2-5; 9 bases align to TRBD2. This CDR3 is 16 amino acids long. The J segment lost 5 bases and the V segment lost 0 bases, leaving 7 bases of the junction unmatched. Germline V gene sequence: CDR1 MGHRA, CDR2 YSYEKL.

This chain uses TRBV19 with TRBJ2-7; D gene uncertain. The V end lost 5 bases, the J end lost 5 bases, and 13 bases lay between the germline ends. The CDR3 covers 13 residues. The germline V gene encodes CDR1 LNHDA and CDR2 SQIVND (reference sequence). Written as DNA, the CDR3 is TGTGCCAGTAGTCCCTTGGGGTATCACGAGCAGTACTTC. Its translation: CASSPLGYHEQYF.

Worth noting for this clonotype: A much larger clone lies a single base off, so this may be a read error. This rearrangement joins TRBV5-1 to TRBJ1-1; 9 nucleotides agree with TRBD1. The CDR3 spans 13 residues. The germline V gene has CDR1 SGHRS and CDR2 YFSETQ. Trimming at V came to 2 bases and at J to 11 bases, leaving 7 bases not matched to a gene. CDR3 protein: CASSFRDRVDAFF. CDR3 nucleotide sequence: TGCGCCAGCAGCTTCAGGGACAGGGTGGACGCTTTCTTT.

This clonotype was seen repeatedly, ten times or more. This rearrangement joins TRBV12-3 or TRBV12-4 to TRBJ2-3, with TRBD2 matching over 10 bases. The CDR3 contains 16 residues. Losses at the gene ends were 3 bases for V and 3 bases for J; bases not matched to a gene: 6. Written as DNA, the CDR3 is TGTGCCAGCAGTTTCAAAGCGGGAGGGACGACAGATACGCAGTATTTT. It specifies CASSFKAGGTTDTQYF.

This chain joins TRBV9 and TRBJ2-3; TRBD2 agrees at 8 bases. Germline values: CDR1 SGDLS, CDR2 YYNGEE. With 3 bases clipped from V and 6 bases from J, the junction kept 3 bases outside the gene matches. The CDR3 totals 13 residues. The CDR3 region is CASSELAEDTQYF. Written as DNA, the CDR3 is TGTGCCAGCAGCGAACTAGCGGAGGATACGCAGTATTTT.

The gene calls are TRBV7-2 and TRBJ2-3; no firm D call. Per the germline V gene, CDR1 is SGHTA and CDR2 is FQGNSA. The V end lost 3 bases, the J end lost 2 bases, and 9 bases lay between the germline ends. The CDR3 extends over 14 amino acids. Written as DNA, the CDR3 is TGTGCCAGCAGCTTGTACAGAGCCACAGATACGCAGTATTTT. Translation gives CASSLYRATDTQYF.

In the case of this clonotype: At one end the junction does not follow the germline gene, possibly because of a read error. The chain has TRBV10-3 and TRBJ2-7; D remains ambiguous. The CDR3 length is 12 residues. Looked up from germline, CDR1 is ENHRY and CDR2 is SYGVKD. The CDR3 is CASSYASYEQYF. The CDR3 DNA reads TGTGCCAGCAGTTACGCCAGTTACGAGCAGTACTTC.

This clonotype was counted at least ten times. The V and J genes are TRBV2 and TRBJ2-7, with TRBD1 identical over 10 bases. Germline trimming cut 6 bases from V and 0 bases from J; bases unmatched to any gene: 17. Germline CDR1 and CDR2: SNHLY and FYNNEI. This CDR3 spans 19 amino acids. In nucleotides, the CDR3 is TGTGCCAGCAGCCTTCCCGTAATCGGGACAGGGGAGTACTCCTACGAGCAGTACTTC. Amino acids: CASSLPVIGTGEYSYEQYF.

The chain couples TRBV2 to TRBJ1-3; D is ambiguous. This CDR3 region has 15 residues. Deletions cut 2 bases from V and 0 bases from J, with 8 bases between. The V gene's germline CDR1 is SNHLY and CDR2 FYNNEI. This CDR3 reads CASSENPISGNTIYF. The CDR3 DNA sequence: TGTGCCAGCAGTGAAAACCCAATCTCTGGAAACACCATATATTTT.

Details on this clonotype: A much larger clone differs by one base, so this may be a read error. The chain couples TRBV7-3 to TRBJ1-5; 7 bases align to TRBD1. Germline V gives CDR1 SGHTA, CDR2 FQGTGA. This CDR3 comprises 16 residues. The CDR3 spells CASSQDGKGANQPQHF. As DNA, the CDR3 is TGCGCCAGCAGCCAAGATGGAAAGGGGGCTAACCAGCCCCAGCATTTT.

This chain links TRBV7-6 with TRBJ2-5, with D possibly matching TRBD2 (7 bases). The CDR3 totals 15 residues. V lost 0 bases and J 5 bases, leaving 13 bases between the germline ends. Germline CDR1 reads SGHVS; CDR2 reads FNYEAQ. CDR3 in amino acids: CASSLAVGGRETQYF. CDR3 DNA: TGTGCCAGCAGCTTAGCAGTCGGGGGGCGCGAGACCCAGTACTTC.

The chain has TRBV30 and TRBJ2-7, with D maybe TRBD2 (5 bases). The CDR3 consists of 13 residues. Germline CDR1 and CDR2: GTSNPN and SVGIG (reference sequence). Trimming took 8 bases from V and 0 from J, leaving 14 bases between them. The CDR3 sequence: CARNGVHSYEQYF. In DNA, the CDR3 is TGTGCCCGGAACGGGGTCCACTCCTACGAGCAGTACTTC.

The V and J genes are TRBV2 and TRBJ1-6; D ambiguous. Germline V gene lookup returns CDR1 SNHLY and CDR2 FYNNEI. Trimming shortened V by 2 bases and J by 6 bases, and 8 bases separated the two germline ends. The length of the CDR3 is 14 residues. The CDR3 loop reads CASSESSGNSPLHF. The CDR3 coding sequence is TGTGCCAGCAGTGAATCCAGTGGTAATTCACCCCTCCACTTT.

This clonotype was seen repeatedly, ten times or more. The chain links TRBV19 to TRBJ2-7, with TRBD2 identical over 9 bases. Germline V gene sequence: CDR1 LNHDA, CDR2 SQIVND (reference sequence). V lost 4 bases and J lost 1; bases outside the gene matches: 2. The CDR3 spans 14 residues. Here the CDR3 DNA reads TGTGCCAGTAGTAAGACTAGCGGTTCCTACGAGCAGTACTTC. Amino acids: CASSKTSGSYEQYF.

In this sample, this clonotype turned up many times. This chain links TRBV29-1 with TRBJ2-3; D gene uncertain. From germline, CDR1 is SQVTM and CDR2 ANQGSEA. The V and J ends lost 4 bases and 1 base respectively, with 9 bases between them. This CDR3 is 13 amino acids long. CDR3 region: CSVVVPGTDTQYF. CDR3 in DNA: TGCAGCGTTGTTGTACCGGGCACAGATACGCAGTATTTT.

The chain has TRBV19 and TRBJ1-1, with a tentative D call TRBD1 (5 bases). CDR3 size: 14 residues. Germline V gene sequence: CDR1 LNHDA, CDR2 SQIVND (reference sequence). V shed 2 bases and J shed 2 bases, with 9 bases lying between them. The CDR3 reads CASSILGRNTEAFF. CDR3 bases: TGTGCCAGTAGTATATTGGGACGAAACACTGAAGCTTTCTTT.

Regarding this clonotype: Since a much larger clone is just one base distant, this may be a read error. The CDR3 bases are TGTGCCAGCGGCGGGGGGGGCCTCGGGACTGAAGCTTTCTTT. Its protein product is CASGGGGLGTEAFF. The chain couples TRBV9 to TRBJ1-1; a weak D match, TRBD1 (6 bases). Trimming left V 7 bases short and J 5 bases short, with 18 bases between. Germline V CDR1 and CDR2: SGDLS, YYNGEE. CDR3 length equals 14 residues.

This clonotype came up many times. The chain carries TRBV20-1 and TRBJ1-1; a weak D match, TRBD1 (5 bases). V lost 6 bases and J lost 1, with 15 bases in between. From germline, CDR1 is DFQATT and CDR2 SNEGSKA (reference sequence). The CDR3 contains 14 residues. CDR3 sequence: CSARPGPQNTEAFF. DNA of the CDR3: TGCAGTGCAAGACCGGGACCGCAGAACACTGAAGCTTTCTTT.

This sequence joins TRBV2 and TRBJ2-2; unclear D gene. V lost 5 bases to trimming and J lost 6 bases, with 10 bases between them. There are 13 residues in the CDR3. CDR1 is SNHLY and CDR2 is FYNNEI in the germline V gene. CDR3 nucleotides: TGTGCCAGCAGTCCCATTGGTTCCGGGGAGCTGTTTTTT. Translating gives CASSPIGSGELFF.

This clonotype was counted ten times or more. The chain couples TRBV12-3 or TRBV12-4 to TRBJ1-5; D gene uncertain. The CDR3 extends over 17 amino acids. The V and J ends lost 3 bases and 0 bases respectively, with 15 bases between them. This chain's CDR3 is CASSLRQAGYSNQPQHF. For the CDR3, the DNA is TGTGCCAGCAGTTTGAGGCAGGCTGGCTATAGCAATCAGCCCCAGCATTTT.